These 12 T cell receptor beta chains share one sample of origin, sequenced in a study of blood T cell repertoires in COVID-19. Produced via immunoSEQ multiplex PCR; TCRdb's table is partial and in-frame only. Found here are around 220,000 clones, just over 85% of them singletons; the top ten hold approximately 14%. Sequencing was done on a sample of PBMCs or T cells enriched from blood (not recorded which). These receptors came from a woman between 45 and 65 years old with acute COVID-19.

The J gene is TRBJ2-1, the V gene TRBV25-1, with 13 bases lining up with TRBD2. Per germline, CDR1 MGHDK and CDR2 SYGVNS. This CDR3 is 15 amino acids long. Losses at the gene ends were 4 bases for V and 3 bases for J; bases not matched to a gene: 0. As DNA, the CDR3 is TGTGCCAGCAGTGGGACTAGCGGGAGCTACAATGAGCAGTTCTTC. It yields the protein CASSGTSGSYNEQFF.

As for this clone: This sample also contains other DNA sequences that code for the same CDR3. The genes are TRBV27 and TRBJ1-5; possible D gene TRBD1, 5 bases. Germline V gene sequence: CDR1 MNHEY, CDR2 SMNVEV (reference sequence). The CDR3 runs 13 residues. Trimming removed 3 bases from V and 7 bases from J, with 10 bases in between. The CDR3 is CASSLGQGQPQHF. CDR3 in DNA: TGTGCCAGCAGTTTGGGCCAGGGCCAGCCCCAGCATTTT.

This chain joins TRBV10-3 and TRBJ2-7; 8 positions agree with TRBD1. Germline CDR1 reads ENHRY; CDR2 reads SYGVKD. The V and J ends lost 6 bases and 0 bases, in that order; junction bases with no gene match: 4. This CDR3 is built from 14 residues. This CDR3 is CAISGTGTSYEQYF. The CDR3 bases are TGTGCCATCAGCGGGACAGGAACCTCCTACGAGCAGTACTTC.

The chain's CDR3 is CASSLIGGTGELFF. The CDR3 coding sequence is TGTGCCAGCAGTTTAATAGGGGGAACCGGGGAGCTGTTTTTT. The chain has TRBV27 and TRBJ2-2; D might be TRBD1 (6 bases). Germline CDR1 MNHEY, CDR2 SMNVEV (reference sequence). This CDR3 spans 14 amino acids. Trimming removed 2 bases at V and 5 bases at J, with 9 bases between.

J is TRBJ1-6 and V is TRBV12-3 or TRBV12-4, with TRBD1 as a possible D gene (5 bases). This CDR3 is built from 12 residues. Trimming removed 6 bases from V and 10 bases from J, with 10 bases in between. The DNA for the CDR3 is TGTGCCAGCAGGGTAGGGGTCTCACCCCTCCACTTT. Translating gives CASRVGVSPLHF.

The gene calls are TRBV1 and TRBJ2-7; the table calls TRBD2, which could not be checked here. TRBV1 is a listed pseudogene. The CDR3 has 16 residues. CDR3 nucleotides: TGCACCAGCAGCCAAGGTAGTGAGGAATTGGTCGGCGAGCAGTACTTC. Amino acids: CTSSQGSEELVGEQYF.

The chain employs TRBV2 and TRBJ2-6, with TRBD1 matching 11 bases. CDR1 and CDR2 from the germline V gene are SNHLY and FYNNEI. This CDR3 has 17 amino acids. J gave up 0 bases and V 6 bases, and 4 bases lay outside the gene matches. CDR3 sequence reads: CASRGTGGISGANVLTF. The CDR3 DNA reads TGTGCCAGCAGGGGGACAGGGGGTATCTCTGGGGCCAACGTCCTGACTTTC.

V usage is TRBV6-6 and J usage is TRBJ2-7; 10 bases match TRBD2. The V gene end was trimmed by 6 bases and the J gene end by 2 bases; junction bases not matched to a gene: 7. The CDR3 totals 15 residues. Germline CDR1 reads MNHNY; CDR2 reads SVGAGI (reference sequence). In nucleotides, the CDR3 is TGTGCCAGCAGCTCCACGGGACTAGCGACCTACGAGCAGTACTTC. It is translated as CASSSTGLATYEQYF.

A few counts support this clone. V usage is TRBV3-1 (or the pseudogene TRBV3-2) and J usage is TRBJ2-7; weak D call: TRBD1 (5 bases). V was pared by 1 base and J by 6 bases, with 7 bases between. From germline, CDR1 is LGHDT and CDR2 YNNKEL (reference sequence). This CDR3 is 12 amino acids long. The chain's CDR3 is CASSQVQGEQYF. In DNA form, the CDR3 reads TGTGCCAGCAGCCAAGTTCAGGGCGAGCAGTACTTC.

The chain's CDR3 is CASSLGRAGGHEQYF. The DNA for the CDR3 is TGTGCCAGCAGTTTAGGGAGGGCTGGGGGTCACGAGCAGTACTTC. The rearrangement links TRBV28 to TRBJ2-7; 7 positions match TRBD2. From germline, CDR1 is MDHEN and CDR2 SYDVKM. The CDR3 covers 15 residues. Germline trimming cut 2 bases from V and 5 bases from J; bases unmatched to any gene: 9.

The rearrangement uses TRBV5-6 and TRBJ2-7, with D perhaps TRBD1 (6 bases). Germline-derived CDR1 and CDR2 are SGHDT and YYEEEE. V lost 4 bases and J 3 bases, leaving 20 bases between the germline ends. CDR3 length equals 16 residues. The CDR3 protein is CASSLRPGTTIYEQYF. The CDR3 DNA sequence: TGTGCCAGCAGCCTCCGCCCCGGGACAACAATCTACGAGCAGTACTTC.

This chain joins TRBV5-1 and TRBJ2-2, with 8 bases identical to TRBD1. V trimming: 4 bases; J trimming: 7 bases; junction bases outside the gene matches: 12. Germline-derived CDR1 and CDR2 are SGHRS and YFSETQ. This CDR3 has 16 residues. CDR3 residues: CASSVSGGRPDGELFF. The CDR3, as DNA: TGCGCCAGCAGCGTCTCAGGGGGCCGCCCCGACGGGGAGCTGTTTTTT.